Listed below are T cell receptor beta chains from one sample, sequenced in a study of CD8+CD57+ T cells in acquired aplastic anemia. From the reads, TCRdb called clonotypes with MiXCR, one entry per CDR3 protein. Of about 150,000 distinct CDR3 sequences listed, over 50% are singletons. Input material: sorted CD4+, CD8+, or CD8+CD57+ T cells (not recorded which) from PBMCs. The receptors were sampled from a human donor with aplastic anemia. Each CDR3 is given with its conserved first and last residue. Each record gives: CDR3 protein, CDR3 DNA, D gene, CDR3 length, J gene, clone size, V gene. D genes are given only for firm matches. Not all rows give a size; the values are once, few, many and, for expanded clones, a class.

CDR3: CASSPGTSGTETQYF; DNA: TGTGCCAGCAGCCCCGGGACTAGCGGGACTGAGACCCAGTACTTC; D: TRBD2; length: 15; J: TRBJ2-5; size: NA; V: TRBV14
CDR3: CASSEQGAPAYEQYF; DNA: TGTGCCAGCAGCGAACAGGGGGCGCCCGCCTACGAGCAGTACTTC; D: TRBD1; length: 15; J: TRBJ2-7; size: NA; V: TRBV7-3
CDR3: CSVPRWAGDTEAFF; DNA: TGCAGCGTTCCTAGGTGGGCAGGGGACACTGAAGCTTTCTTT; D: NA; length: 14; J: TRBJ1-1; size: NA; V: TRBV29-1
CDR3: CASKLGSGELFF; DNA: TGCGCCAGCAAGTTGGGTTCCGGGGAGCTGTTTTTT; D: NA; length: 12; J: TRBJ2-2; size: many; V: TRBV10-2
CDR3: CSARAEGQGPDTQYF; DNA: TGCAGTGCTAGAGCGGAGGGACAGGGCCCAGATACGCAGTATTTT; D: TRBD1; length: 15; J: TRBJ2-3; size: NA; V: TRBV20-1
CDR3: CASKTGISENQPQHF; DNA: TGTGCCAGTAAAACAGGGATTAGTGAGAATCAGCCCCAGCATTTT; D: NA; length: 15; J: TRBJ1-5; size: few; V: TRBV19
CDR3: CASSQVPSGRRLETQYF; DNA: TGCGCCAGCAGCCAAGTCCCTAGCGGGAGGCGATTGGAGACCCAGTACTTC; D: TRBD2; length: 17; J: TRBJ2-5; size: many; V: TRBV4-1
CDR3: CASNQMRNSPLHF; DNA: TGTGCCAGCAACCAAATGAGGAATTCACCCCTCCACTTT; D: NA; length: 13; J: TRBJ1-6; size: NA; V: TRBV9
CDR3: CAIKGANYGYTF; DNA: TGTGCCATCAAAGGGGCTAACTATGGCTACACCTTC; D: NA; length: 12; J: TRBJ1-2; size: many; V: TRBV10-3
CDR3: CASGRTIYNEQFF; DNA: TGTGCCAGCGGTAGGACGATCTACAATGAGCAGTTCTTC; D: NA; length: 13; J: TRBJ2-1; size: NA; V: TRBV11-2
CDR3: CASSPDAVSSYNEQFF; DNA: TGTGCCAGCAGCCCCGACGCGGTAAGCTCCTACAATGAGCAGTTCTTC; D: NA; length: 16; J: TRBJ2-1; size: many; V: TRBV7-6
CDR3: CAISTEQGRNTEAFF; DNA: TGTGCCATCAGTACCGAACAGGGGAGGAACACTGAAGCTTTCTTT; D: TRBD1; length: 15; J: TRBJ1-1; size: few; V: TRBV10-3
CDR3: CASSPRAGIYNQQFF; DNA: TGCGCCAGCAGCCCCCGGGCGGGCATCTACAATCAGCAGTTCTTC; D: NA; length: 15; J: TRBJ2-1; size: NA; V: TRBV4-1
CDR3: CASSFYGGQAALNTEAFF; DNA: TGTGCCAGCAGCTTTTATGGGGGACAGGCTGCACTAAACACTGAAGCTTTCTTT; D: TRBD1; length: 18; J: TRBJ1-1; size: NA; V: TRBV7-3
CDR3: CASSQVGGDTYEQYF; DNA: TGCGCCAGCAGCCAAGTCGGAGGGGACACCTACGAGCAGTACTTC; D: NA; length: 15; J: TRBJ2-7; size: many; V: TRBV4-1
CDR3: CAISGTSGTGELFF; DNA: TGTGCCATCAGTGGGACTAGCGGCACCGGGGAGCTGTTTTTT; D: TRBD2; length: 14; J: TRBJ2-2; size: many; V: TRBV10-3
CDR3: CASSLAPQGGETEAFF; DNA: TGTGCCAGCAGCTTAGCCCCACAGGGGGGGGAGACTGAAGCTTTCTTT; D: TRBD1; length: 16; J: TRBJ1-1; size: NA; V: TRBV7-8
CDR3: CAISDGQGRNQPQHF; DNA: TGTGCCATCAGTGATGGACAGGGTCGGAATCAGCCCCAGCATTTT; D: TRBD1; length: 15; J: TRBJ1-5; size: NA; V: TRBV10-3
CDR3: CASSYVGGYEQYF; DNA: TGTGCCAGCAGTTACGTAGGCGGCTACGAGCAGTACTTC; D: NA; length: 13; J: TRBJ2-7; size: NA; V: TRBV6-2/TRBV6-3
CDR3: CASSPRQGPSYEQYF; DNA: TGTGCCAGCAGCCCCAGACAGGGTCCGTCCTACGAGCAGTACTTC; D: TRBD1; length: 15; J: TRBJ2-7; size: many; V: TRBV7-6
CDR3: CASSFGRGKDQPQHF; DNA: TGTGCCAGCAGTTTCGGCAGGGGTAAGGATCAGCCCCAGCATTTT; D: NA; length: 15; J: TRBJ1-5; size: many; V: TRBV12-3/TRBV12-4
CDR3: CASSYWGYQPQHF; DNA: TGTGCCAGCAGTTACTGGGGGTATCAGCCCCAGCATTTT; D: NA; length: 13; J: TRBJ1-5; size: many; V: TRBV6-5
CDR3: CATRRVGEETQYF; DNA: TGTGCCACCCGGCGGGTAGGAGAAGAGACCCAGTACTTC; D: NA; length: 13; J: TRBJ2-5; size: NA; V: TRBV9
CDR3: CASSLIGGQPQHF; DNA: TGTGCCAGCAGCTTAATTGGGGGCCAGCCCCAGCATTTT; D: NA; length: 13; J: TRBJ1-5; size: few; V: TRBV7-3
CDR3: CASSTQYF; DNA: TGTGCCAGCAGTACTCAGTATTTT; D: NA; length: 8; J: TRBJ2-3; size: NA; V: TRBV6-6
CDR3: CASNRDLGYQETQYF; DNA: TGTGCCAGCAATCGGGACCTAGGATACCAAGAGACCCAGTACTTC; D: NA; length: 15; J: TRBJ2-5; size: NA; V: TRBV2
CDR3: CASSDRDTGELFF; DNA: TGTGCCAGCTCCGACAGGGACACCGGGGAGCTGTTTTTT; D: TRBD1; length: 13; J: TRBJ2-2; size: many; V: TRBV6-4
CDR3: CASSLGISYEQYF; DNA: TGTGCCAGCAGCCTGGGGATTTCCTACGAGCAGTACTTC; D: NA; length: 13; J: TRBJ2-7; size: few; V: TRBV7-7
CDR3: CASRQGTDTQYF; DNA: TGCGCCAGCAGGCAGGGAACAGATACGCAGTATTTT; D: NA; length: 12; J: TRBJ2-3; size: few; V: TRBV10-2
CDR3: CASSLAGGPAYNEQFF; DNA: TGTGCCAGCAGCTTAGCAGGGGGGCCGGCCTACAATGAGCAGTTCTTC; D: NA; length: 16; J: TRBJ2-1; size: NA; V: TRBV7-2
CDR3: CASSSQSTGANVLTF; DNA: TGTGCCAGTAGTTCACAGTCTACTGGGGCCAACGTCCTGACTTTC; D: NA; length: 15; J: TRBJ2-6; size: few; V: TRBV19
CDR3: CARGTGTSGSYEQYF; DNA: TGTGCCAGGGGGACAGGGACTAGCGGGAGCTACGAGCAGTACTTC; D: TRBD2; length: 15; J: TRBJ2-7; size: NA; V: TRBV2
CDR3: CASSPLGTDTQYF; DNA: TGTGCCAGCAGCCCTCTCGGCACAGATACGCAGTATTTT; D: NA; length: 13; J: TRBJ2-3; size: many; V: TRBV7-8
CDR3: CASSYSRAVQWTEAFF; DNA: TGTGCCAGCAGTTACTCGAGGGCAGTGCAGTGGACTGAAGCTTTCTTT; D: NA; length: 16; J: TRBJ1-1; size: NA; V: TRBV6-5
CDR3: CASSGDRGSGYTF; DNA: TGTGCCAGCAGCGGGGACAGGGGTTCTGGCTACACCTTC; D: TRBD1; length: 13; J: TRBJ1-2; size: once; V: TRBV7-6
CDR3: CASSWRDWHEQYF; DNA: TGTGCCAGCAGTTGGAGGGATTGGCACGAGCAGTACTTC; D: NA; length: 13; J: TRBJ2-7; size: many; V: TRBV12-3/TRBV12-4
CDR3: CASSLANLPRMNTEAFF; DNA: TGTGCCAGTAGTCTGGCGAATTTACCTAGGATGAACACTGAAGCTTTCTTT; D: NA; length: 17; J: TRBJ1-1; size: many; V: TRBV19
CDR3: CASKGGTVPYEQYF; DNA: TGTGCCAGCAAGGGCGGGACGGTACCCTACGAGCAGTACTTC; D: NA; length: 14; J: TRBJ2-7; size: NA; V: TRBV6-1
CDR3: CASSWDERAYGYTF; DNA: TGTGCCAGCAGTTGGGATGAGAGAGCCTATGGCTACACCTTC; D: NA; length: 14; J: TRBJ1-2; size: NA; V: TRBV2
CDR3: CASSETSGDTGELFF; DNA: TGTGCCAGCAGTGAGACTAGCGGGGACACCGGGGAGCTGTTTTTT; D: TRBD2; length: 15; J: TRBJ2-2; size: few; V: TRBV2
CDR3: CAISESTGEGQPQHF; DNA: TGTGCCATCAGTGAGTCCACAGGGGAGGGCCAGCCCCAGCATTTT; D: TRBD1; length: 15; J: TRBJ1-5; size: NA; V: TRBV10-3
CDR3: CSVEQGAWTQYF; DNA: TGCAGCGTTGAGCAGGGGGCGTGGACCCAGTACTTC; D: TRBD1; length: 12; J: TRBJ2-5; size: NA; V: TRBV29-1
CDR3: CAIGLGQGQETQYF; DNA: TGCGCCATCGGCCTGGGGCAGGGACAAGAGACCCAGTACTTC; D: NA; length: 14; J: TRBJ2-5; size: few; V: TRBV5-1
CDR3: CASSQGVDQPQHF; DNA: TGCGCCAGCAGCCAAGGGGTAGACCAGCCCCAGCATTTT; D: NA; length: 13; J: TRBJ1-5; size: many; V: TRBV4-1
CDR3: CASRESSGGAEQYF; DNA: TGTGCCAGCAGGGAATCTAGCGGGGGGGCTGAGCAGTACTTC; D: TRBD2; length: 14; J: TRBJ2-7; size: NA; V: TRBV25-1
CDR3: CASSESRDREYGYTF; DNA: TGTGCCAGCAGTGAATCGCGGGACAGGGAGTATGGCTACACCTTC; D: TRBD1; length: 15; J: TRBJ1-2; size: NA; V: TRBV25-1
CDR3: CASSYSGGQNIQYF; DNA: TGTGCCAGCAGCTATTCGGGGGGGCAAAACATTCAGTACTTC; D: TRBD2; length: 14; J: TRBJ2-4; size: few; V: TRBV5-5
CDR3: CSASTRSQPQHF; DNA: TGCAGTGCTAGCACGAGGAGTCAGCCCCAGCATTTT; D: NA; length: 12; J: TRBJ1-5; size: NA; V: TRBV20-1
CDR3: CASSLGRGESPLHF; DNA: TGTGCCAGCAGTTTAGGTCGGGGTGAGTCACCCCTCCACTTT; D: NA; length: 14; J: TRBJ1-6; size: many; V: TRBV27